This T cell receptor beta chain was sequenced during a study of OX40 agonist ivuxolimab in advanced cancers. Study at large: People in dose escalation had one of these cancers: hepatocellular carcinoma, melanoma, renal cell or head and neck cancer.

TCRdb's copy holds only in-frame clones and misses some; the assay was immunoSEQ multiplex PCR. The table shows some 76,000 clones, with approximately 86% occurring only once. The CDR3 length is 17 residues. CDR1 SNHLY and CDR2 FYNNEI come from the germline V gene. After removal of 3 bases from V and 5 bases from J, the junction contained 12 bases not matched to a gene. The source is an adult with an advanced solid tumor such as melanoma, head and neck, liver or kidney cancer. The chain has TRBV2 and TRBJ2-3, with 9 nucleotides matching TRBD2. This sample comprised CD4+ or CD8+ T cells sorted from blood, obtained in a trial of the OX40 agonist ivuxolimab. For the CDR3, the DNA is TGTGCCAGCAGTGATAACGTTGCGGGGGGGCGGAAAGATACGCAGTATTTT. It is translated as CASSDNVAGGRKDTQYF.